The clone carrying this T cell receptor (beta chain) was picked up a small number of times. The data derive from a study of blood T cell repertoires in COVID-19. Authors' processing steps: Amplifying reference gene primers gave estimates of nucleated cell counts. Clones were sequenced by immunoSEQ multiplex PCR, and TCRdb holds only the in-frame ones, with some missing. That table supplies the V and J calls and clone size; D and trimming were determined from the DNA. Seen here are 98,000 or so clones, around 83% observed once, and the top ten hold more than 3.5%. The sample was peripheral blood. This TCR came from a woman in her seventies with acute or convalescent COVID-19.

The DNA of the CDR3 is TGTGCCAGCAGGCCAACCGGCGGGCCGCCCTATGGCTACACCTTC. Translating gives CASRPTGGPPYGYTF. The chain couples TRBV28 to TRBJ1-2; D gene unclear. The V gene's germline CDR1 is MDHEN and CDR2 SYDVKM. V lost 6 bases and J lost 4, with 18 bases in between. The CDR3 is 15 amino acids.